The next 10 T cell receptor beta chains were all read from a single sample in a study of T cells in Graves' hyperthyroidism and ophthalmopathy. Authors of the study amplified TCR beta CDR3 regions from RNA transcripts. HTBI primers drove first-round RT-PCR of the TCR CDR3. TCRdb reanalysed the multiplex PCR reads using MiXCR and keeps one entry per CDR3 protein. The table lists around 700,000 distinct CDR3 sequences, 15% to 20% of them singletons, with roughly a sixth in the top ten. The source material was blood. The receptors here all came from a woman in her forties or fifties with Graves' hyperthyroidism that later progressed to Graves' ophthalmopathy.

This clonotype has ten or more counts. V is TRBV6-5 and J is TRBJ1-1, with 8 bases matching TRBD1. The CDR3 totals 16 residues. CDR1 and CDR2 from the germline V gene are MNHEY and SVGAGI. V trimming: 0 bases; J trimming: 4 bases; junction bases outside the gene matches: 7. Here the CDR3 DNA reads TGTGCCAGCAGTTACTCTCCCGGACAGGGTGGCACTGAAGCTTTCTTT. Translation: CASSYSPGQGGTEAFF.

V usage is TRBV7-8 and J usage is TRBJ1-5, with a weak D call TRBD1 (6 bases). CDR1 and CDR2 from the germline V gene are SGHVS and FQNEAQ. This CDR3 contains 14 residues. The germline V and J ends were trimmed by 5 bases and 8 bases, with 16 bases remaining between them. This CDR3 is CASSHDRLSEPQHF. The CDR3 region has the DNA TGTGCCAGCAGCCACGACAGGTTGTCCGAGCCCCAGCATTTT.

The CDR3 here is CASSHGTGEAETQYF. Written as DNA, the CDR3 is TGTGCCAGCAGCCACGGGACAGGGGAGGCAGAGACCCAGTACTTC. The rearrangement joins TRBV14 to TRBJ2-5; 10 bases fit TRBD1. In germline, CDR1 is SGHDN, CDR2 FVKESK. The length of the CDR3 is 15 residues. V lost 3 bases to trimming and J lost 4 bases; unmatched junction nucleotides: 5.

At least ten counts were recorded for this clonotype. The gene calls are TRBV2 and TRBJ1-1, with a tentative D call TRBD1 (5 bases). CDR1 and CDR2 (germline): SNHLY, FYNNEI. Trimming removed 4 bases from V and 2 bases from J, with 11 bases in between. CDR3 length: 14 residues. CDR3 residues: CASSVEGINTEAFF. The CDR3 coding sequence is TGTGCCAGCAGTGTGGAGGGGATCAACACTGAAGCTTTCTTT. The whole variable domain, filled in from reference TRBV2 and TRBJ1-1, reads EPEVTQTPSHQVTQMGQEVILRCVPISNHLYFYWYRQILGQKVEFLVSFYNNEISEKSEIFDDQFSVERPDGSNFTLKIRSTKLEDSAMYFCASSVEGINTEAFFGQGTRLTVV.

This clonotype has only a few counts. The rearrangement links TRBV24-1 to TRBJ1-2, with D perhaps matching TRBD1 (5 bases). CDR1 is KGHDR and CDR2 is SFDVKD in the germline V gene. V gave up 6 bases and J gave up 8 bases, with 18 bases separating them. This CDR3 comprises 14 residues. Written as DNA, the CDR3 is TGTGCCACCAGTCCCCGGGGCAGGGACGGCGGCTACACCTTC. Translation gives CATSPRGRDGGYTF.

The V call is TRBV29-1, the J call TRBJ2-1; TRBD1 aligns across 8 bases. This CDR3 is 17 amino acids long. Germline CDR1 is SQVTM and CDR2 is ANQGSEA. Unmatched junction bases numbered 14, after V lost 6 bases and J lost 1 base. DNA of the CDR3: TGCAGCGTGGCGAACGGACAGGGTTTGAGGTCCTACAATGAGCAGTTCTTC. It codes for CSVANGQGLRSYNEQFF.

This clonotype was picked up a small number of times. J is TRBJ1-1 and V is TRBV18; D is unclear. V lost 7 bases, J lost 11 bases, and 17 bases lay in between. The CDR3 consists of 12 residues. The V gene's germline CDR1 is KGHSH and CDR2 LQKENI. The CDR3 sequence is CASLDVGGSAFF. The CDR3 nucleotides read TGTGCCAGCTTGGACGTTGGAGGGTCGGCTTTCTTT.

This sequence joins TRBV10-3 and TRBJ2-1; a weak D match, TRBD2 (7 bases). The V and J ends lost 4 bases and 5 bases respectively, with 15 bases between them. Germline CDR1 reads ENHRY; CDR2 reads SYGVKD. The CDR3 covers 15 residues. CDR3: CAISGAGALNNEQFF. CDR3 nucleotide sequence: TGTGCCATCAGTGGTGCGGGGGCCCTAAACAATGAGCAGTTCTTC.

This clonotype was detected a few times. The chain joins TRBV9 to TRBJ2-7; TRBD2 might be the D (6 bases). Germline V gives CDR1 SGDLS, CDR2 YYNGEE. Trimming took 0 bases from V and 0 from J, leaving 10 bases between them. The CDR3 spans 15 residues. CDR3 loop: CASSVDGSGSYEQYF. The CDR3 region has the DNA TGTGCCAGCAGCGTAGATGGTAGCGGCTCCTACGAGCAGTACTTC. The full variable domain, rest sourced from reference TRBV9 and TRBJ2-7, is DSGVTQTPKHLITATGQRVTLRCSPRSGDLSVYWYQQSLDQGLQFLIQYYNGEERAKGNILERFSAQQFPDLHSELNLSSLELGDSALYFCASSVDGSGSYEQYFGPGTRLTVT.

The table lists this clonotype with a few counts. The chain couples TRBV10-3 to TRBJ2-7; 7 bases map to TRBD1. The CDR3 extends over 14 amino acids. Germline V gene data show CDR1 as ENHRY and CDR2 as SYGVKD. J lost 0 bases, V lost 8 bases, and 7 bases had no gene match. CDR3 sequence reads: CAIAGTESSYEQYF. CDR3 coding DNA: TGTGCCATCGCCGGGACAGAGTCCTCCTACGAGCAGTACTTC.